This T cell receptor beta chain was obtained from a study of T cell repertoires in cytomegalovirus infection. Study at large: The authors relied on CMV epitopes, both recently identified HLA-C-restricted and well-studied HLA-B-restricted. An indication of both CMV infection and matching HLA type came from public TCR beta signatures.

MiXCR, run by TCRdb on the reads, gives a single entry per CDR3 protein. The sample yields tens of thousands of distinct CDR3 sequences, about 44% seen once. This clonotype was recorded a few times. Its specificity is not known. Study conclusions and caveats: In two of eight donors, the top clonotype was HLA-C-restricted CMV-specific.

V was trimmed by 5 bases and J by 5 bases, leaving 9 bases between them. Germline CDR1 SGHVS, CDR2 FQNEAQ. This CDR3 is built from 13 residues. The sequence came from a human donor in good health (CMV status not recorded). Some clones in this sample may be carry-over from other donors' samples. The sample in question was CD8+ T cells from cultured PBMCs, obtained from culture after CMV antigen stimulation. The chain carries TRBV7-8 and TRBJ1-4; no firm D call. CDR3 nucleotides: TGTGCCAGCAGCACGGACCTAAATGAAAAACTGTTTTTT. Protein: CASSTDLNEKLFF.